This paragraph reports one TCR beta chain. The antigen is not known. These data originate in a study of shared clonotypes between healthy human individuals. Study-level points and caveats: Sequencing depth was a factor that was expected to affect clonotype sharing among donors.

The repertoire was sequenced with immunoSEQ multiplex PCR; TCRdb's copy has only in-frame clones and lacks some. The sample shows approximately 1,500,000 clones, more than 95% of them seen only once. The germline V gene has CDR1 MNHEY and CDR2 SVGAGI. V dropped 5 bases and J dropped 7 bases, with 9 bases sitting between them. This CDR3 comprises 11 residues. V is TRBV6-5 and J is TRBJ2-7; weak D call: TRBD2 (6 bases). This sequence was found in a man aged 25 to 40 in good health. The source material was naive CD4+ T cells sorted from blood. Subset reported: CD45RA+ positively selected. CDR3 DNA sequence: TGTGCCAGCAGTCGCCGGGGGGAGCAGTACTTC. This codes for CASSRRGEQYF.